The present T cell receptor beta chain was sequenced within a study of CD8 T cells in ankylosing spondylitis. This CDR3 comprises 14 residues. Looked up from germline, CDR1 is MNHEY and CDR2 is SMNVEV (reference sequence). V gave up 8 bases and J gave up 1 base, with 13 bases separating them. TCRdb re-derived calls from the 5' RACE reads in MiXCR, one entry per CDR3 protein. This sample has 150,000 or so distinct CDR3 sequences, with 11% found just once. The chain has TRBV27 and TRBJ2-3; D is possibly TRBD1 (6 bases). Input material: blood, either unsorted or a sorted T cell fraction (not recorded which). The sequence was collected from a male donor with ankylosing spondylitis or in good health (not recorded which). The CDR3 sequence is CASRDTYGTDTQYF. The CDR3, as DNA: TGTGCCAGCCGGGACACCTATGGCACAGATACGCAGTATTTT.